This entry features one T cell receptor (beta chain) sequence. The sample is drawn from a study of T cell changes during pregnancy in multiple sclerosis. This CDR3 has 12 amino acids. Deletions cut 5 bases from V and 5 bases from J, with 7 bases between. In germline, CDR1 is GTSNPN, CDR2 SVGIG (reference sequence). TCRdb keeps only in-frame clones here, not all; method: immunoSEQ multiplex PCR. The data contain 42,000 or so clones, almost 95% of them singletons. The sample consisted of CD4+ T cells from peripheral blood mononuclear cells, taken after pregnancy. This chain uses TRBV30 with TRBJ1-6; tentative D call: TRBD1 (5 bases). The TCR originated in a female donor with multiple sclerosis, enrolled in a pregnancy study. Here the CDR3 reads CAWGRDNSPLHF. The CDR3 region has the DNA TGTGCCTGGGGCAGGGATAATTCACCCCTCCACTTT.